The 5 T cell receptor beta chains below all came from one sample that was sequenced in a study of control samples from healthy donors and cancer patients. The table came from immunoSEQ multiplex PCR; TCRdb's copy has only in-frame clones and leaves some out. The sample contains more than 100,000 clones, approximately 90% of which appear only once. Sequencing used blood. The receptors originated from a woman under 30 in good health.

The CDR3 protein is CASSHTGPSYEQYF. The CDR3 nucleotides are TGTGCCAGCAGCCATACAGGGCCTTCCTACGAGCAGTACTTC. The rearrangement uses TRBV7-2 and TRBJ2-7; weak D call: TRBD1 (6 bases). Trimming stripped 5 bases from V and 1 base from J, with 12 bases between. The CDR3 covers 14 residues. Germline V gives CDR1 SGHTA, CDR2 FQGNSA.

The rearrangement joins TRBV30 to TRBJ2-1, with D tentatively TRBD1 (7 bases). Germline CDR1 GTSNPN, CDR2 SVGIG (reference sequence). The CDR3 totals 13 residues. V lost 3 bases, J lost 3 bases, and 9 bases lay in between. DNA for the CDR3: TGTGCCTGGAGCCAGGGGGGCTACAATGAGCAGTTCTTC. It codes for CAWSQGGYNEQFF.

This clone was seen only a few times. The rearrangement links TRBV6-4 to TRBJ1-1; D may be TRBD1 (5 bases). There are 15 residues in the CDR3. In germline, CDR1 is MRHNA, CDR2 SNTAGT. The V end was cut by 6 bases, the J end by 4 bases, with 18 bases between. The CDR3 reads CASRRTGEKFTEAFF. Here the CDR3 DNA reads TGTGCCAGCAGGCGGACGGGGGAAAAGTTCACTGAAGCTTTCTTT.

The V call is TRBV19, the J call TRBJ2-1, with D possibly TRBD2 on 5 matching bases. Germline CDR1 and CDR2: LNHDA and SQIVND (reference sequence). The ends were cut back, 7 bases at V and 0 bases at J, with 13 bases in the middle. CDR3 length equals 15 residues. CDR3 sequence: CASKRGGSSYNEQFF. The CDR3 bases are TGTGCCAGTAAGCGTGGTGGGAGCTCCTACAATGAGCAGTTCTTC.

The V and J genes are TRBV3-1 (or the pseudogene TRBV3-2) and TRBJ2-5, with D unclear. CDR1 and CDR2 from the germline V gene are LGHDT and YNNKEL (reference sequence). The V gene lost 4 bases and the J gene lost 2 bases, with 14 bases spanning the gap. The CDR3 is 15 amino acids. The CDR3 bases are TGTGCCAGCAGCCTCGTCCCGGCCGCTCAAGAGACCCAGTACTTC. Protein: CASSLVPAAQETQYF.